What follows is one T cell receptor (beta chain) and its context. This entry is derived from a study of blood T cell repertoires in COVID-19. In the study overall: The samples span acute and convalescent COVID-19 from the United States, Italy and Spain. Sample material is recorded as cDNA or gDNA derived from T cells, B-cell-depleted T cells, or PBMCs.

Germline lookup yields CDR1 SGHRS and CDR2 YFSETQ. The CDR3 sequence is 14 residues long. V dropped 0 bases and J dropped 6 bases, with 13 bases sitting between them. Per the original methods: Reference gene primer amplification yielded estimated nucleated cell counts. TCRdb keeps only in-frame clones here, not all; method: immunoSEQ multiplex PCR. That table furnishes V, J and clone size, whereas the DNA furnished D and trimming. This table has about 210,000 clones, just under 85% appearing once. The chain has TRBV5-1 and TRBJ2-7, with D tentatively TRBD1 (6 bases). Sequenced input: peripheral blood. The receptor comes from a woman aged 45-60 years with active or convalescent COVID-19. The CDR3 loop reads CASSLEGGLGEQYF. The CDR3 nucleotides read TGCGCCAGCAGCTTGGAAGGGGGTTTGGGCGAGCAGTACTTC.